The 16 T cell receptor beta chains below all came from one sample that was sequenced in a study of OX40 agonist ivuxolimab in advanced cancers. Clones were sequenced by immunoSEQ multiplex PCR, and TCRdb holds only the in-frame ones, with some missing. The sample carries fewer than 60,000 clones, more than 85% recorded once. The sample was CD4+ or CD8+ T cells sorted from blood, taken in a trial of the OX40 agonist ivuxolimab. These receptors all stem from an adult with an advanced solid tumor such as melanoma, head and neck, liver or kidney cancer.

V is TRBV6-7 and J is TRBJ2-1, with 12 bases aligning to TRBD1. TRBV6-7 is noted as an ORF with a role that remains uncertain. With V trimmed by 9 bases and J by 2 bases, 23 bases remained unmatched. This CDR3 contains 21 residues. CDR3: CARQFLRDRGQKGPTYNEQFF. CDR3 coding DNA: TGTGCCAGACAATTTCTCCGGGACAGGGGGCAGAAGGGGCCAACCTACAATGAGCAGTTCTTC.

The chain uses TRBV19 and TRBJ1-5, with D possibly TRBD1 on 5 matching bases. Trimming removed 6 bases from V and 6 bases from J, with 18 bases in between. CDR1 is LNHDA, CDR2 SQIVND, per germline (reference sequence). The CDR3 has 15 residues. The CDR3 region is CASSRDRGVVQPQHF. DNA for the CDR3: TGTGCCAGTAGCAGGGACCGCGGGGTCGTTCAGCCCCAGCATTTT.

CDR3 amino acids: CSVEWQGAGMDEQYF. The CDR3 DNA reads TGCAGCGTTGAATGGCAGGGGGCCGGGATGGACGAGCAGTACTTC. The V and J genes are TRBV29-1 and TRBJ2-7; 8 nucleotides line up with TRBD1. Germline V CDR1 and CDR2: SQVTM, ANQGSEA. After removal of 2 bases from V and 5 bases from J, the junction contained 11 bases not matched to a gene. The CDR3 consists of 15 residues.

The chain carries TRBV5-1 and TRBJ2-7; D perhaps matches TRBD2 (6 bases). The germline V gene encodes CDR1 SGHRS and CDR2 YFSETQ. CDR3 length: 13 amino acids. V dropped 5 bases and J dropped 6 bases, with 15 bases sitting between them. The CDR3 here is CASSIRGGSEQYF. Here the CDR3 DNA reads TGCGCCAGCAGTATTAGGGGAGGCAGCGAGCAGTACTTC.

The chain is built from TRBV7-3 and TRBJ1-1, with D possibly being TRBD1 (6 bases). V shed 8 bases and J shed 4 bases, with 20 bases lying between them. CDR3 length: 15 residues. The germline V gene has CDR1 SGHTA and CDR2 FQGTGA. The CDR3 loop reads CASRPGHTKGTEAFF. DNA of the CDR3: TGTGCCAGCCGGCCGGGACACACAAAGGGCACTGAAGCTTTCTTT.

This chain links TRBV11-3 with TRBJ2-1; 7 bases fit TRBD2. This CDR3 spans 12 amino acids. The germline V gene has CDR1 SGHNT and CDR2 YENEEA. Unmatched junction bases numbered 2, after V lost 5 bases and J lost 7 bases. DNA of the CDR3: TGTGCCAGCAGCCCCGGGGGGAATGAGCAGTTCTTC. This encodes CASSPGGNEQFF.

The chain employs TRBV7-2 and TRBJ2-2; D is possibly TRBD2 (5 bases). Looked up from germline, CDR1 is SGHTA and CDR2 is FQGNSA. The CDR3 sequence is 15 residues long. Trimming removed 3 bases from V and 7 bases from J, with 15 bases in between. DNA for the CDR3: TGTGCCAGCAGCTTGGTTGGGAGTGTCGTCGGGGAGCTGTTTTTT. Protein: CASSLVGSVVGELFF. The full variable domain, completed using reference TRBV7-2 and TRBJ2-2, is GAGVSQSPSNKVTEKGKDVELRCDPISGHTALYWYRQSLGQGLEFLIYFQGNSAPDKSGLPSDRFSAERTGGSVSTLTIQRTQQEDSAVYLCASSLVGSVVGELFFGEGSRLTVL.

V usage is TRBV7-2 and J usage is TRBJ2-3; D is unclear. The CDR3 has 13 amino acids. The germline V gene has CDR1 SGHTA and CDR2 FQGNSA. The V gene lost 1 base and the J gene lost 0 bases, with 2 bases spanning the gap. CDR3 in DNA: TGTGCCAGCAGCTTAGTCAGCACAGATACGCAGTATTTT. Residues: CASSLVSTDTQYF. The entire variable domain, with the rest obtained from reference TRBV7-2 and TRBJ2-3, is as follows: GAGVSQSPSNKVTEKGKDVELRCDPISGHTALYWYRQSLGQGLEFLIYFQGNSAPDKSGLPSDRFSAERTGGSVSTLTIQRTQQEDSAVYLCASSLVSTDTQYFGPGTRLTVL.

CDR3 sequence (DNA): TGTGCCAGCAAGCCAGGACAGGGGGCGAGTGAGCAGTACTTC. Translation gives CASKPGQGASEQYF. The J gene is TRBJ2-7, the V gene TRBV27; 11 bases line up with TRBD1. The CDR3 sequence is 14 residues long. The germline gives CDR1 MNHEY, CDR2 SMNVEV (reference sequence). Losses at the gene ends were 7 bases for V and 7 bases for J; bases not matched to a gene: 9.

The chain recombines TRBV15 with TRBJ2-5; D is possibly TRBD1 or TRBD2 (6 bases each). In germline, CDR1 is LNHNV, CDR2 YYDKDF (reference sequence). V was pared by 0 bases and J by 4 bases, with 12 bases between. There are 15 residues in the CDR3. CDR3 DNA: TGTGCCACCAGCAGAGATCTAGGGGGGTCAGAGACCCAGTACTTC. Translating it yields CATSRDLGGSETQYF.

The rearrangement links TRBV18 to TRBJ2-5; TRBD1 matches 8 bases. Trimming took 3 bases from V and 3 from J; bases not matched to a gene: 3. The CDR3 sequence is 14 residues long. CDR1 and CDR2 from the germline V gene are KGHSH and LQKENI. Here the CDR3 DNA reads TGTGCCAGCTCACCGGGACAGGCAAAAGAGACCCAGTACTTC. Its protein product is CASSPGQAKETQYF.

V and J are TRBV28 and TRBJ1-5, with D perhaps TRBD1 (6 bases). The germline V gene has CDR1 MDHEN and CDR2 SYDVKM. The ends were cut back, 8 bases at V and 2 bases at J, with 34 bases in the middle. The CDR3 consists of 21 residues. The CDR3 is CASQHSSLWGPGRGGNQPQHF. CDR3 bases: TGTGCCAGCCAACACAGCAGTTTATGGGGTCCTGGCAGGGGCGGCAATCAGCCCCAGCATTTT. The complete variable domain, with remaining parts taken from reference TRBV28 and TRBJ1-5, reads DVKVTQSSRYLVKRTGEKVFLECVQDMDHENMFWYRQDPGLGLRLIYFSYDVKMKEKGDIPEGYSVSREKKERFSLILESASTNQTSMYLCASQHSSLWGPGRGGNQPQHFGDGTRLSIL.

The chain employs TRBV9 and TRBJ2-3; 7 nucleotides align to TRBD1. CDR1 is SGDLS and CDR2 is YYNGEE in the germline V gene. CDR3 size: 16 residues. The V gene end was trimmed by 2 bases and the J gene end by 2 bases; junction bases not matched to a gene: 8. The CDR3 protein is CASSVLGDSNTDTQYF. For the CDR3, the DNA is TGTGCCAGCAGCGTGTTAGGGGACAGTAACACAGATACGCAGTATTTT.

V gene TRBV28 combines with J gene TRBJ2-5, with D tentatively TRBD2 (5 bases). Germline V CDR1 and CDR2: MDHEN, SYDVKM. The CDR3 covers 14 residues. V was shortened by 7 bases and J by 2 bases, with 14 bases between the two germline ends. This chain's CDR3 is CASKRSGSQETQYF. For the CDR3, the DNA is TGTGCCAGCAAACGGAGCGGCTCTCAAGAGACCCAGTACTTC.

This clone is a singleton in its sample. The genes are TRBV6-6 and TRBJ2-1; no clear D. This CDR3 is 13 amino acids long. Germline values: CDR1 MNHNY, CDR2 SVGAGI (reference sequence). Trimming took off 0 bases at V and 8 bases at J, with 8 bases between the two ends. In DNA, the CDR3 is TGTGCCAGCAGTTACTCGACCTGGGATGAGCAGTTCTTC. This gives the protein CASSYSTWDEQFF.

The CDR3 loop is CASSFRSGGGYNEQFF. In DNA form, the CDR3 reads TGTGCCAGCAGCTTTAGGTCGGGTGGGGGATACAATGAGCAGTTCTTC. The chain combines TRBV7-2 with TRBJ2-1; TRBD1 or TRBD2 may be the D gene (5 bases each). V was pared by 3 bases and J by 4 bases, with 16 bases between. The germline gives CDR1 SGHTA, CDR2 FQGNSA. The CDR3 has 16 amino acids.